This TCR beta chain was sequenced in a study of vaccination effects on CD4 cells after COVID-19. As for the study in general: The median interval between the second dose and post-vaccine sampling was 72 days.

Germline trimming cut 1 base from V and 9 bases from J; bases unmatched to any gene: 6. From germline, CDR1 is SGHTA and CDR2 FQGNSA. The CDR3 spans 15 residues. Concerning this clone: Its antigen is currently unknown.

Points from the study as a whole: By a late point after vaccination, infection- and vaccine-induced clones had shrunk markedly through clonal contraction. Only 1 of 255 vaccine-induced clones from healthy vaccinees cross-reacted with common cold coronaviruses.

Only in-frame clones appear in the TCRdb table, and some are missing; sequencing was by immunoSEQ multiplex PCR. The data contain approximately 29,000 clones, 70% to 75% of them singletons. Before sequencing took place, the ViraFEST assay used viral peptide pools to expand antigen-specific CD4+ T cells. At the end of nine to ten days of culture, CD4+ T cells were isolated. Each participant was given two doses of one vaccine (BNT162b2 or mRNA-1273). None of these healthy vaccinees had been infected with SARS-CoV-2 before vaccination. The chain joins TRBV7-2 to TRBJ1-6, with TRBD1 matching over 7 bases. The source of this sequence is a human donor who received a COVID-19 vaccine. This material consisted of CD4+ T cells from PBMCs cultured with HCoV-NL63 spike peptides, taken after COVID-19 vaccination. CDR3 sequence reads: CASSLGQGPGSPLHF. Written as DNA, the CDR3 is TGTGCCAGCAGCTTAGGACAGGGTCCGGGTTCACCCCTCCACTTT.